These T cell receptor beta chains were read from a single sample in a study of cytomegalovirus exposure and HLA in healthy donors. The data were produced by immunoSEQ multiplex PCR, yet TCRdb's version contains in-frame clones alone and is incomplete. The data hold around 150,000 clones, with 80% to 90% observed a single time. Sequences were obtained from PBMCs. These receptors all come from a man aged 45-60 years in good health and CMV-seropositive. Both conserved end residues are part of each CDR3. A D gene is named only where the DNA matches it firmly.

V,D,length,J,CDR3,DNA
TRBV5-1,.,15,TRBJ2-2,CASSLSDSYTGELFF,TGCGCCAGCAGCTTATCAGACAGTTACACCGGGGAGCTGTTTTTT
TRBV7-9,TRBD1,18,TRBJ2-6,CASSPPGQGHSGANGLTF,TGTGCCAGCAGCCCCCCGGGACAGGGCCATTCTGGGGCCAACGGCCTGACTTTC
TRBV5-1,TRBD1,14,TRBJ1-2,CASSLDSGQNGYTF,TGCGCCAGCAGCTTAGATTCGGGACAGAATGGCTACACCTTC
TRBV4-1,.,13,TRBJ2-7,CASSQRLNYEQYF,TGCGCCAGCAGCCAACGACTGAACTACGAGCAGTACTTC
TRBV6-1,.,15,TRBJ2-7,CASSAGGLLSYEQYF,TGTGCCAGCAGTGCCGGGGGACTTCTCTCCTACGAGCAGTACTTC
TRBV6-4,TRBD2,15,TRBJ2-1,CASRWDYRVSDEQFF,TGTGCCAGCCGCTGGGACTATCGAGTGTCCGATGAGCAGTTCTTC
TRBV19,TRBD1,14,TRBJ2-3,CASSGTGGADTQYF,TGTGCCAGTAGTGGCACAGGGGGAGCAGATACGCAGTATTTT
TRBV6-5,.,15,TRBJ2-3,CASLKREAGTDTQYF,TGTGCCAGCCTAAAGAGGGAGGCCGGCACAGATACGCAGTATTTT
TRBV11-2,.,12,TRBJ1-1,CASSFRDTEAFF,TGTGCCAGCAGCTTCCGGGACACTGAAGCTTTCTTT
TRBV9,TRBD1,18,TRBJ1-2,CASSAYRGPNGANYGYTF,TGTGCCAGCAGCGCCTACAGGGGCCCAAACGGCGCTAACTATGGCTACACCTTC
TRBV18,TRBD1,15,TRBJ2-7,CASSPGTGSTYEQYF,TGTGCCAGCTCACCCGGGACAGGCTCGACCTACGAGCAGTACTTC
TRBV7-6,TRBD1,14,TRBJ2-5,CASSGRDSQETQYF,TGTGCCAGCAGCGGACGGGACAGCCAAGAGACCCAGTACTTC